This TCR beta chain was recovered during a study of shared clonotypes between healthy human individuals. General study points: Incompleteness in sorted-subset sequencing, despite large depth, was shown by rarefaction.

The V and J ends lost 6 bases and 3 bases respectively, with 6 bases between them. The CDR3 is 11 residues long. Germline V CDR1 and CDR2: MDHEN, SYDVKM. Authors' methods: Owing to the provision of junction-only sequences devoid of quality scores by immunoSEQ, filtering differed. TCRdb's table, derived via immunoSEQ multiplex PCR, lists solely in-frame clones and lacks some. For V, J and clone size, that table is used; D and trimming come from the DNA. The table shows approximately 100,000 clones, with about 72% occurring only once. CD8 memory cells included CD45RO+ cells plus CCR7-negative CD45RA+ TemRA cells. Points on this clone: Antigen: not known.

The material sequenced was memory CD8+ T cells sorted from blood. Documented subset: CD45RO+ cells pooled with CCR7-negative TemRA cells. The rearrangement links TRBV28 to TRBJ2-7; the D is unclear. The source is a woman between 25 and 40 years old in good health. CDR3 DNA sequence: TGTGCCAGCAGCCACCGCTACGAGCAGTACTTC. Protein: CASSHRYEQYF.